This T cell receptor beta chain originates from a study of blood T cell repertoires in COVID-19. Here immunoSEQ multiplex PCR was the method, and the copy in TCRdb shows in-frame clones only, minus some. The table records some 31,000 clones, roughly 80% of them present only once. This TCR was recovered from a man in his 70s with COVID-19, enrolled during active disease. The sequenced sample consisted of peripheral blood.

The CDR3 coding sequence is TGTGCCAGCAGTTTACTAGCGGGACTTTACGAGCAGTACTTC. It codes for CASSLLAGLYEQYF. This rearrangement joins TRBV27 to TRBJ2-7, with 9 positions matching TRBD2. Trimming removed 2 bases from V and 4 bases from J; junction bases left unmatched: 3. The CDR3 consists of 14 residues. The germline CDR1 and CDR2 sequences are MNHEY and SMNVEV (reference sequence).